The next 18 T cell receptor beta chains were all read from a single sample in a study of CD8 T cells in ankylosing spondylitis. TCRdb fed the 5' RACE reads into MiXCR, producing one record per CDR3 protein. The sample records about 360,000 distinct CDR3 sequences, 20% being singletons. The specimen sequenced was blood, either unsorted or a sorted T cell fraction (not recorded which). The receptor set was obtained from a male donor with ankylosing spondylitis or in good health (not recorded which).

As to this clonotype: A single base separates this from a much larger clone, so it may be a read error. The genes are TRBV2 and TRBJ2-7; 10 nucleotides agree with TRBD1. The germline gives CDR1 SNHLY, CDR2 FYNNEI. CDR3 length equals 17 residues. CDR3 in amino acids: CTSSTSWDRGFSYEQYF. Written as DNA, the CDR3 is TGTACCAGCAGTACCTCGTGGGACAGGGGATTCTCCTACGAGCAGTACTTC.

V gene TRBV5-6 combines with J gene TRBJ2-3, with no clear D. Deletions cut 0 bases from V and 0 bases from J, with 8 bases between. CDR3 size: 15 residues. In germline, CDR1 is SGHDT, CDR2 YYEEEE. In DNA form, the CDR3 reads TGTGCCAGCAGCTTGGCCGGGCATAGCACAGATACGCAGTATTTT. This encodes CASSLAGHSTDTQYF.

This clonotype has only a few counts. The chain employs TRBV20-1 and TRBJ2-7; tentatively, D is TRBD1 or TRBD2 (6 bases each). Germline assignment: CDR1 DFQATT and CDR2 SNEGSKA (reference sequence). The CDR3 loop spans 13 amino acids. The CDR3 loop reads CSAEGGSSYEQYF. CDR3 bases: TGCAGCGCGGAGGGGGGAAGCTCCTACGAGCAGTACTTC.

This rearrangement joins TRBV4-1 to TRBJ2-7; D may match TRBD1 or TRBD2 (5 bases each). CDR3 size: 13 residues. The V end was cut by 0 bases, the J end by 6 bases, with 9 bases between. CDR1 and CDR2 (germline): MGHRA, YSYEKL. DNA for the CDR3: TGCGCCAGCAGCCAAGATGGGACGGGCGAGCAGTACTTC. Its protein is CASSQDGTGEQYF.

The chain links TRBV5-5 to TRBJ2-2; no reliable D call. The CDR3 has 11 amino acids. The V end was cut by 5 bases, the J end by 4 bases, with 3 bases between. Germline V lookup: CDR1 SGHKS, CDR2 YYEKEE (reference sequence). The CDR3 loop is CASRVTGELFF. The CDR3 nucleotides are TGTGCCAGCAGGGTCACCGGGGAGCTGTTTTTT.

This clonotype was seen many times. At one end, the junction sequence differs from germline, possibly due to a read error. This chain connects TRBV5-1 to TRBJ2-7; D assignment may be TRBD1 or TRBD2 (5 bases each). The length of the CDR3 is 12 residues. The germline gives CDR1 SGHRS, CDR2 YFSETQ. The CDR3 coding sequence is TGTGCCAGCAGTCTCGAGGGGCTGGAGCAGTACTTC. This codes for CASSLEGLEQYF.

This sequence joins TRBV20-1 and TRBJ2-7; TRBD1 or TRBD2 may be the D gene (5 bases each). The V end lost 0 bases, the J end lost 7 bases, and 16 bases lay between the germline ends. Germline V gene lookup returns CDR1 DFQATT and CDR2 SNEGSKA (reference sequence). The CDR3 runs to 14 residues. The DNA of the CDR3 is TGCAGTGCTAGAGATCTCGTCCAAGGGGAGGAGCAGTACTTC. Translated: CSARDLVQGEEQYF.

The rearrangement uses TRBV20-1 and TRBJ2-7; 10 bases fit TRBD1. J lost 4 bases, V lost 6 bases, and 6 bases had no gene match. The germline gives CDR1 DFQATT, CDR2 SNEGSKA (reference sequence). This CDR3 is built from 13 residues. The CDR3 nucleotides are TGCAGTGCCCCTGGGACAGGGGTTTACGAGCAGTACTTC. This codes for CSAPGTGVYEQYF.

This CDR3 is CSVEGYAGEAFF. The CDR3 nucleotides are TGCAGCGTTGAAGGTTACGCGGGCGAAGCTTTCTTT. V gene TRBV29-1 combines with J gene TRBJ1-1; D is unresolved. V lost 1 base, J lost 8 bases, and 11 bases lay in between. The CDR3 is 12 residues long. CDR1 is SQVTM and CDR2 is ANQGSEA in the germline V gene.

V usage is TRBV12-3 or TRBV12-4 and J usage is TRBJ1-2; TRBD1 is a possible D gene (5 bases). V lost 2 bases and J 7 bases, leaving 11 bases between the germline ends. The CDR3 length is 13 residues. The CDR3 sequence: CASSLWAGTGYTF. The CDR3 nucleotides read TGTGCCAGCAGTTTATGGGCTGGGACTGGCTACACCTTC.

CDR3 sequence (DNA): TGTGCCAGCAGTTTTGGCGAGCTTACGCAGTATTTT. Its protein product is CASSFGELTQYF. This chain connects TRBV12-3 or TRBV12-4 to TRBJ2-3; D is uncertain. V lost 3 bases to trimming and J lost 8 bases, with 9 bases between them. The CDR3 totals 12 residues.

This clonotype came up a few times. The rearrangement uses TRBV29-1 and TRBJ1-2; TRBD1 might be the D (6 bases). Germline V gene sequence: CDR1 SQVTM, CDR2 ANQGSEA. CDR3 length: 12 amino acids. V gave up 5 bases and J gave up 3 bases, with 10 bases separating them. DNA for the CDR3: TGCAGCGTTCTGGGGGGCGACTATGGCTACACCTTC. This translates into CSVLGGDYGYTF.

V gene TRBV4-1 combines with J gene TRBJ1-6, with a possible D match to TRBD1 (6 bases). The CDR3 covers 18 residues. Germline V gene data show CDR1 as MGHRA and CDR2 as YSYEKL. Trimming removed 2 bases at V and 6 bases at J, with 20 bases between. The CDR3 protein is CASSQFGGGAGSNSPLHF. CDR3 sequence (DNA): TGCGCCAGCAGCCAATTCGGTGGGGGCGCGGGATCTAATTCACCCCTCCACTTT.

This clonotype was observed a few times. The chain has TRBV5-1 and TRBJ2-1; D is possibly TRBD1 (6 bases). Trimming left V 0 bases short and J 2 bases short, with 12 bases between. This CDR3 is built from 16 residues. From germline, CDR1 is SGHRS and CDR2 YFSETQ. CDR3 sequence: CASSLGPRTAYNEQFF. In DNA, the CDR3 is TGCGCCAGCAGCTTGGGCCCCCGGACAGCCTACAATGAGCAGTTCTTC.

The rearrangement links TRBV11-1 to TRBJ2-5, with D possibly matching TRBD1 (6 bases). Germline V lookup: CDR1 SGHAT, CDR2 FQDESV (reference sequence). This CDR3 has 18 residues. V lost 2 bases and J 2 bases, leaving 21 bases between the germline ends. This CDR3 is CASSLSLGGQKEQETQYF. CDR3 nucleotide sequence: TGTGCCAGCAGCTTATCTCTTGGGGGCCAGAAGGAGCAAGAGACCCAGTACTTC. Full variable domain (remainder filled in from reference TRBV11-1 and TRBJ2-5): EAEVAQSPRYKITEKSQAVAFWCDPISGHATLYWYRQILGQGPELLVQFQDESVVDDSQLPKDRFSAERLKGVDSTLKIQPAELGDSAMYLCASSLSLGGQKEQETQYFGPGTRLLVL.

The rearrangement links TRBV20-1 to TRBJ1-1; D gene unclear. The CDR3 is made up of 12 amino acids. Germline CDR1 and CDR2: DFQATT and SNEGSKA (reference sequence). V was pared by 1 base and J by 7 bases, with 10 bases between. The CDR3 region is CSARVGGYEAFF. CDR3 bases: TGCAGTGCTAGAGTGGGCGGCTATGAAGCTTTCTTT.

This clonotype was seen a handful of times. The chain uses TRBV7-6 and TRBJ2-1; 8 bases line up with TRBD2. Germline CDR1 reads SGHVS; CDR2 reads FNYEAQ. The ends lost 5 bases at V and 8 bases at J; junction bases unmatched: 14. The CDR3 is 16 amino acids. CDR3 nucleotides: TGTGCCAGCAGCCCACCTCGGGGGGGCCGTATCGATGAGCAGTTCTTC. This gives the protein CASSPPRGGRIDEQFF.

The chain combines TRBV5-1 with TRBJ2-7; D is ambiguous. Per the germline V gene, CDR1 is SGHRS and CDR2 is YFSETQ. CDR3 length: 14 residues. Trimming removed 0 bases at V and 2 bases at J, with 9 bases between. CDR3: CASSLDSHAYEQYF. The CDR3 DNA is TGCGCCAGCAGCTTGGACAGTCACGCCTACGAGCAGTACTTC. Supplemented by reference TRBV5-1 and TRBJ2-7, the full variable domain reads KAGVTQTPRYLIKTRGQQVTLSCSPISGHRSVSWYQQTPGQGLQFLFEYFSETQRNKGNFPGRFSGRQFSNSRSEMNVSTLELGDSALYLCASSLDSHAYEQYFGPGTRLTVT.